A selection of T cell receptor beta chains follows, all from one sample in a study of Graves' ophthalmopathy and Graves' hyperthyroidism. MiXCR was run by TCRdb on the multiplex PCR reads, yielding one entry per CDR3 protein. The sample shows approximately 540,000 distinct CDR3 sequences, under 40% of them seen only once. The sequencing sample was made of peripheral blood or thyroid tissue (not recorded which). The receptors were gathered from an adult man with Graves' hyperthyroidism. Each CDR3 is given with its conserved first and last residue. Fields, in order: CDR3 DNA, CDR3 protein, clone size, V gene, D gene, J gene. A D gene is named only where the DNA matches it firmly. For some rows the clone size is stated as once, few or many, or as a class when expanded; others skip it.

CDR3nt: TGTGCCAGCAGTGAATACAGGGCAAGCGAGCAGTACTTC
CDR3aa: CASSEYRASEQYF
abundance: many
v_gene: TRBV2
d_gene: NA
j_gene: TRBJ2-7

CDR3nt: TGTGCCAGCTCCCGGGGTGGATCTGGGATTATGAACACTGAAGCTTTCTTT
CDR3aa: CASSRGGSGIMNTEAFF
abundance: NA
v_gene: TRBV7-2
d_gene: NA
j_gene: TRBJ1-1

CDR3nt: TGCAGTGCTAGGCCAGGGGATTTAGAGACCCAGTACTTC
CDR3aa: CSARPGDLETQYF
abundance: NA
v_gene: TRBV20-1
d_gene: NA
j_gene: TRBJ2-5

CDR3nt: TGTGCCAGCAACCACCGAACAGGGGGCGAGGAGACCCAGTACTTC
CDR3aa: CASNHRTGGEETQYF
abundance: NA
v_gene: TRBV2
d_gene: TRBD1
j_gene: TRBJ2-5

CDR3nt: TGCAGTGCTAGGACCAGCTGGGGCCACTATGGCTACACCTTC
CDR3aa: CSARTSWGHYGYTF
abundance: NA
v_gene: TRBV20-1
d_gene: NA
j_gene: TRBJ1-2

CDR3nt: TGCAGCGCCGAGGACAGGGGGCTGGCTGAAGCTTTCTTT
CDR3aa: CSAEDRGLAEAFF
abundance: many
v_gene: TRBV29-1
d_gene: TRBD1
j_gene: TRBJ1-1

CDR3nt: TGCGCCAGCAGCTCTACTGGGAAAGCTGAAGCTTTCTTT
CDR3aa: CASSSTGKAEAFF
abundance: many
v_gene: TRBV5-1
d_gene: NA
j_gene: TRBJ1-1

CDR3nt: TGTGCCAGCAGCTTAATGCCAGGGGGCTTT
CDR3aa: CASSLMPGGF
abundance: NA
v_gene: TRBV7-8
d_gene: TRBD1
j_gene: TRBJ1-1

CDR3nt: TGTGCCAGCAGCCAAGATCCGACTAGGGCGGACGGGGCCAACGTCCTGACTTTC
CDR3aa: CASSQDPTRADGANVLTF
abundance: NA
v_gene: TRBV4-2
d_gene: NA
j_gene: TRBJ2-6

CDR3nt: TGTGCCAGCAGTGAAAAGGCGGGGGCTCTATACGAGCAGTACTTC
CDR3aa: CASSEKAGALYEQYF
abundance: NA
v_gene: TRBV25-1
d_gene: NA
j_gene: TRBJ2-7

CDR3nt: TGCAGTGCTGATAGGACAGGGTTGAGCACTGAAGCTTTCTTT
CDR3aa: CSADRTGLSTEAFF
abundance: many
v_gene: TRBV20-1
d_gene: TRBD1
j_gene: TRBJ1-1

CDR3nt: TGTGCCAGCAGCTTCCGGGACAGGGGTAGGAACGAGCAGTACTTC
CDR3aa: CASSFRDRGRNEQYF
abundance: few
v_gene: TRBV7-9
d_gene: TRBD1
j_gene: TRBJ2-7

CDR3nt: TGTGCCACCAGCAGAGATAGCAGGAGCGTGACCCCGAGCTCCTACGAGCAGTACTTC
CDR3aa: CATSRDSRSVTPSSYEQYF
abundance: many
v_gene: TRBV15
d_gene: NA
j_gene: TRBJ2-7

CDR3nt: TGTGCCAGCAGCTTAGGGGACAGGACTCATAATTCACCCCTCCACTTT
CDR3aa: CASSLGDRTHNSPLHF
abundance: NA
v_gene: TRBV7-8
d_gene: TRBD1
j_gene: TRBJ1-6

CDR3nt: TGTGCCAGCAGTTCCGTTGAGACTGAAGCTTTCTTT
CDR3aa: CASSSVETEAFF
abundance: NA
v_gene: TRBV27
d_gene: NA
j_gene: TRBJ1-1

CDR3nt: TGTGCCAGCAGCTCGACCGAAATCGAAGGCAATCAGCCCCAGCATTTT
CDR3aa: CASSSTEIEGNQPQHF
abundance: NA
v_gene: TRBV7-3
d_gene: NA
j_gene: TRBJ1-5

CDR3nt: TGTGCCAGCAGCTTAGTTGGGACAGGGGTCGACACCGGGGAGCTGTTTTTT
CDR3aa: CASSLVGTGVDTGELFF
abundance: NA
v_gene: TRBV7-2
d_gene: TRBD1
j_gene: TRBJ2-2

CDR3nt: TGTGCCAGCAGCTTAGAGGCAGGCACCACTGAAGCTTTCTTT
CDR3aa: CASSLEAGTTEAFF
abundance: NA
v_gene: TRBV7-8
d_gene: NA
j_gene: TRBJ1-1

CDR3nt: TGTGCCAGCAGCTTAGCGGAGACGACTTATCCCTATGGCTACACCTTC
CDR3aa: CASSLAETTYPYGYTF
abundance: many
v_gene: TRBV7-9
d_gene: NA
j_gene: TRBJ1-2

CDR3nt: TGCAGCTTAGCCTCACAGGGGGCTTGGACTGAAGCCTTCTTT
CDR3aa: CSLASQGAWTEAFF
abundance: once
v_gene: TRBV29-1
d_gene: TRBD1
j_gene: TRBJ1-1

CDR3nt: TGTGCCAGCAGTTACAGGGGTAGCGGGAGATATGTAAATGAGCAGTTCTTC
CDR3aa: CASSYRGSGRYVNEQFF
abundance: NA
v_gene: TRBV6-5
d_gene: TRBD2
j_gene: TRBJ2-1

CDR3nt: TGTGCCAGCGGCGAATATCTGAAGACCCAGCACTTC
CDR3aa: CASGEYLKTQHF
abundance: NA
v_gene: TRBV7-2
d_gene: NA
j_gene: TRBJ2-5

CDR3nt: TGTGCCATCAGTATGGGACAGTTCAATCAGCCCCAGCATTTT
CDR3aa: CAISMGQFNQPQHF
abundance: many
v_gene: TRBV10-3
d_gene: TRBD1
j_gene: TRBJ1-5

CDR3nt: TGTGCCAGCAGCCGGGACCCCAGTAGCCACGAGCAGTACTTC
CDR3aa: CASSRDPSSHEQYF
abundance: once
v_gene: TRBV7-9
d_gene: NA
j_gene: TRBJ2-7

CDR3nt: TGTGCCAGCAGCTCCTCCGGGACGGGGGTCATGAACACTGAAGCTTTCTTT
CDR3aa: CASSSSGTGVMNTEAFF
abundance: many
v_gene: TRBV7-2
d_gene: NA
j_gene: TRBJ1-1

CDR3nt: TGCAGCGTCGCGGGGGGGGTCTACTACGAGCAGTACTTC
CDR3aa: CSVAGGVYYEQYF
abundance: many
v_gene: TRBV29-1
d_gene: TRBD2
j_gene: TRBJ2-7

CDR3nt: TGTGCCAGCAGTTTACTAAGGACTGGAACAACTAATGAAAAACTGTTTTTT
CDR3aa: CASSLLRTGTTNEKLFF
abundance: NA
v_gene: TRBV11-2
d_gene: NA
j_gene: TRBJ1-4

CDR3nt: TGTGCCAGCAGCGTAGACGGGAGGGGCACAGATACGCAGTATTTT
CDR3aa: CASSVDGRGTDTQYF
abundance: NA
v_gene: TRBV9
d_gene: TRBD2
j_gene: TRBJ2-3

CDR3nt: TGCGCCAGCAGCTTGTCCCCAATGAGCGAAAAACTGTTTTTT
CDR3aa: CASSLSPMSEKLFF
abundance: many
v_gene: TRBV5-1
d_gene: NA
j_gene: TRBJ1-4

CDR3nt: TGTGCCATCAGCCTTACCGGGACAGGGCCTCCTGAAGCTTTCTTT
CDR3aa: CAISLTGTGPPEAFF
abundance: NA
v_gene: TRBV10-3
d_gene: TRBD1
j_gene: TRBJ1-1

CDR3nt: TGTACCACCAGTGACCCGAGCGCTCCACAAGAGACCCAGTACTTC
CDR3aa: CTTSDPSAPQETQYF
abundance: NA
v_gene: TRBV24-1
d_gene: NA
j_gene: TRBJ2-5

CDR3nt: TGTGCCAGCAGTGGGGACGGCGTCTCCTATAATTCACCCCTCCACTTT
CDR3aa: CASSGDGVSYNSPLHF
abundance: NA
v_gene: TRBV9
d_gene: NA
j_gene: TRBJ1-6

CDR3nt: TGTGCCAGTAGTATCGGTCCCTCTGGGGCCAACGTCCTGACTTTC
CDR3aa: CASSIGPSGANVLTF
abundance: many
v_gene: TRBV19
d_gene: NA
j_gene: TRBJ2-6

CDR3nt: TGCAGCGTTCACAGGGGGCAGGGTGGCTACACCTTC
CDR3aa: CSVHRGQGGYTF
abundance: NA
v_gene: TRBV29-1
d_gene: TRBD1
j_gene: TRBJ1-2

CDR3nt: TGTGCCACCAGTGATTTCCCCTTCACAGATACGCAGTATTTT
CDR3aa: CATSDFPFTDTQYF
abundance: NA
v_gene: TRBV24-1
d_gene: NA
j_gene: TRBJ2-3

CDR3nt: TGTGCCAGCAGCCAAGATTTGGGCGGGAGGGTAAAAGGGAACACCGGGGAGCTGTTTTTT
CDR3aa: CASSQDLGGRVKGNTGELFF
abundance: NA
v_gene: TRBV7-2
d_gene: TRBD2
j_gene: TRBJ2-2

CDR3nt: TGTGCCATCGATACGGACAGATCGAACACTGAAGCTTTCTTT
CDR3aa: CAIDTDRSNTEAFF
abundance: NA
v_gene: TRBV10-3
d_gene: NA
j_gene: TRBJ1-1

CDR3nt: TGTGCCATCAGTACAGGGGATACACCCCTCCACTTT
CDR3aa: CAISTGDTPLHF
abundance: many
v_gene: TRBV10-3
d_gene: TRBD1
j_gene: TRBJ1-6

CDR3nt: TGCAGTCGGGGGGGCAGGCAAGAGACCCAGTACTTC
CDR3aa: CSRGGRQETQYF
abundance: NA
v_gene: TRBV29-1
d_gene: TRBD2
j_gene: TRBJ2-5

CDR3nt: TGTGCCAGCAGCCGACCTACGACAGCAGATACGCAGTATTTT
CDR3aa: CASSRPTTADTQYF
abundance: once
v_gene: TRBV7-9
d_gene: NA
j_gene: TRBJ2-3

CDR3nt: TGCGCCAGCAGCTTGTTTGTGTCCTACGAGCAGTACTTC
CDR3aa: CASSLFVSYEQYF
abundance: NA
v_gene: TRBV5-1
d_gene: NA
j_gene: TRBJ2-7

CDR3nt: TGCGCCAGCAGTGACACAGGGATGGGCACTGAAGCTTTCTTT
CDR3aa: CASSDTGMGTEAFF
abundance: NA
v_gene: TRBV10-2
d_gene: NA
j_gene: TRBJ1-1

CDR3nt: TGTGCCAGCAGTTTTGGGACAGGGGGCAACTATGGCTACACCTTC
CDR3aa: CASSFGTGGNYGYTF
abundance: NA
v_gene: TRBV12-3/TRBV12-4
d_gene: TRBD1
j_gene: TRBJ1-2

CDR3nt: TGTGCCAGCAGTGAAGGGGGACCGGCCGGCGAGCAGTACTTC
CDR3aa: CASSEGGPAGEQYF
abundance: NA
v_gene: TRBV10-3
d_gene: NA
j_gene: TRBJ2-7

CDR3nt: TGCGCCAGCAGCCAAGGACCCACCATGCAGCCCCAGCATTTT
CDR3aa: CASSQGPTMQPQHF
abundance: many
v_gene: TRBV4-1
d_gene: NA
j_gene: TRBJ1-5

CDR3nt: TGCAGCGTTGAACGGGACAGTTTTACCTACGAGCAGTACTTC
CDR3aa: CSVERDSFTYEQYF
abundance: many
v_gene: TRBV29-1
d_gene: TRBD1
j_gene: TRBJ2-7

CDR3nt: TGCGCCGGCAGTGCTTTAGGGGCCACCGGGGAGCTGTTTTTT
CDR3aa: CAGSALGATGELFF
abundance: NA
v_gene: TRBV10-2
d_gene: NA
j_gene: TRBJ2-2

CDR3nt: TGTGCCAGCAGTTACCCGCGTCGAACGAGTGGGGTGCAGGCGAGCTCCTACGAGCAGTACTTC
CDR3aa: CASSYPRRTSGVQASSYEQYF
abundance: many
v_gene: TRBV2
d_gene: NA
j_gene: TRBJ2-7

CDR3nt: TGTGCCAGCAGCTTAGGGGACCGGGACAGGGGTATGAAACTGTTTTTT
CDR3aa: CASSLGDRDRGMKLFF
abundance: many
v_gene: TRBV7-9
d_gene: TRBD1
j_gene: TRBJ1-4